This T cell receptor beta chain emerged from a study of CD8+CD57+ T cells in acquired aplastic anemia. General study points: Patients did not significantly differ from controls in CD8+ Simpson's diversity. Patients and controls were found to share more than 25 CD8+ CDR3 sequences.

TCR beta VDJ and CDR3 profiling used genomic DNA as template. TCRdb itself ran the reads through MiXCR, one entry per CDR3 protein. The sample consists of a few hundred thousand distinct CDR3 sequences, around 30% of them appearing once. The V and J ends lost 4 bases and 3 bases, in that order; junction bases with no gene match: 9. Germline CDR1 SGDLS, CDR2 YYNGEE. This CDR3 spans 16 amino acids. As to this clonotype: No antigen is known for it.

The authors sequenced patients whose flow cytometry had shown CD8+CD57+ cell expansion. Patients had not yet gotten any therapy when their blood was taken for sampling. Sequenced sample: sorted CD4+, CD8+, or CD8+CD57+ T cells (not recorded which) from PBMCs. This clonotype was sampled from a human donor with aplastic anemia. The gene calls are TRBV9 and TRBJ2-3, with TRBD2 matching 9 bases. CDR3 coding DNA: TGTGCCAGCAGCTTCCGTAGCGGGAGAGGGACAGATACGCAGTATTTT. As protein: CASSFRSGRGTDTQYF.